The following is a T cell receptor beta chain sequence with its context. This specimen belongs to a study of blood T cell repertoires in COVID-19. This CDR3 is 10 amino acids long. Germline V gene sequence: CDR1 SNHLY, CDR2 FYNNEI. The V end was cut by 6 bases, the J end by 8 bases, with 4 bases between. TCRdb's copy holds only in-frame clones and misses some; the assay was immunoSEQ multiplex PCR. Of around 170,000 clones listed, 86% were seen once; the top ten hold about 9.7%. This study enrolled people aged roughly 18 to 90 from about two dozen US geographic areas. Sequenced input: PBMCs or T cells enriched from blood (not recorded which). This clonotype was sampled from a young woman who had recovered from COVID-19. This sequence joins TRBV2 and TRBJ1-4; D is unresolved. This chain's CDR3 is CASRREKLFF. In nucleotides, the CDR3 is TGTGCCAGCAGGAGAGAAAAACTGTTTTTT.